This TCR beta chain was obtained from a study of blood T cells in healthy people across ages. Together with a sample-barcoded 5' primer, a J-beta primer mix was included in a second PCR lasting roughly 7 to 11 cycles. TCRdb re-analysed the 5' RACE reads in MiXCR, keeping a single row per CDR3 protein. This sample has about 1.4 million distinct CDR3 sequences, with approximately 59% found just once. The V and J ends lost 8 bases and 4 bases respectively, with 17 bases between them. This CDR3 is 14 amino acids long. Caucasian, healthy and from Russia, the donors were aged between about 6 and 90. The material sequenced was blood. The source of this sequence is a man between 18 and 29 years old in good health. The V gene is TRBV12-3 or TRBV12-4, the J gene TRBJ1-1; D is unresolved. The CDR3 protein is CASAPGPAGTEAFF. Here the CDR3 DNA reads TGTGCCAGCGCCCCGGGCCCCGCGGGCACTGAAGCTTTCTTT.